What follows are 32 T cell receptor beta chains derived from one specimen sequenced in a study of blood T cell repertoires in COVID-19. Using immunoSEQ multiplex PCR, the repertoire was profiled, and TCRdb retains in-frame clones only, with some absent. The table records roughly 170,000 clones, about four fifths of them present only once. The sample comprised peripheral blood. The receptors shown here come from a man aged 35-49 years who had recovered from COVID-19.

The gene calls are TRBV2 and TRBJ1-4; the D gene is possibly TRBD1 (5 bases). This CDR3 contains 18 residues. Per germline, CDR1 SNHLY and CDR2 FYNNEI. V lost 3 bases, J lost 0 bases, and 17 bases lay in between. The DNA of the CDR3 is TGTGCCAGCAGTGACACAGGAAAAGGGGAAGCAACTAATGAAAAACTGTTTTTT. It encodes CASSDTGKGEATNEKLFF.

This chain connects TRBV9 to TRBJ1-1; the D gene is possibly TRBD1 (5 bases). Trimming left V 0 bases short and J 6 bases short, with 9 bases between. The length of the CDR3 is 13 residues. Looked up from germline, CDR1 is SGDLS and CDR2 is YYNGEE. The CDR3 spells CASSVGDRAEAFF. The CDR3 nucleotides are TGTGCCAGCAGCGTAGGTGACAGAGCTGAAGCTTTCTTT.

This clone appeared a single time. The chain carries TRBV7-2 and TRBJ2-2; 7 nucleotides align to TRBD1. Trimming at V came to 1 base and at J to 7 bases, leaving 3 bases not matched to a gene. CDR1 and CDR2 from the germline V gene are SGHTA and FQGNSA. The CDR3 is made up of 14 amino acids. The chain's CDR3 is CASSLEGAVGELFF. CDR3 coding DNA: TGTGCCAGCAGCTTAGAGGGGGCGGTCGGGGAGCTGTTTTTT.

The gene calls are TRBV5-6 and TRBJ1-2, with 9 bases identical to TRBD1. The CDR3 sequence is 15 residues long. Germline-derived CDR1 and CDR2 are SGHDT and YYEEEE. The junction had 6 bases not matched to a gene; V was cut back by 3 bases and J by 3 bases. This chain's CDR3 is CASSYRDREDYGYTF. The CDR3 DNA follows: TGTGCCAGCAGCTACCGGGACAGGGAGGACTATGGCTACACCTTC. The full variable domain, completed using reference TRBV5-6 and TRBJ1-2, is DAGVTQSPTHLIKTRGQQVTLRCSPKSGHDTVSWYQQALGQGPQFIFQYYEEEERQRGNFPDRFSGHQFPNYSSELNVNALLLGDSALYLCASSYRDREDYGYTFGSGTRLTVV.

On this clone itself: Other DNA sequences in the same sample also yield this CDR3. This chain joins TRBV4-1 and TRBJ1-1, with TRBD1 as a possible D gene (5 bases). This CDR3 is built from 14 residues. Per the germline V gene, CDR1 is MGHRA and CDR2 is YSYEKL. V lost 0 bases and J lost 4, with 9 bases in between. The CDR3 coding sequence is TGCGCCAGCAGCCAAGAAGGTGGGGCCACTGAAGCTTTCTTT. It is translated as CASSQEGGATEAFF.

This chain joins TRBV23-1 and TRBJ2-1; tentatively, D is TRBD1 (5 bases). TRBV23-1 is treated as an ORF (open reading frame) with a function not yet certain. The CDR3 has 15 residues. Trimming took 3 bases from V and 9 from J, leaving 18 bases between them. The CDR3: CASSQPLGPFLEQFF. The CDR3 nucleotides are TGCGCCAGCAGTCAGCCCCTGGGGCCCTTTCTTGAGCAGTTCTTC.

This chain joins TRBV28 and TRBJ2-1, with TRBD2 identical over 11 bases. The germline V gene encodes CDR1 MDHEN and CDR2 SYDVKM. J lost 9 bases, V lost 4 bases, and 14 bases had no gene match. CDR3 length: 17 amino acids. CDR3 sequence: CASSSSRVAGGGGEQFF. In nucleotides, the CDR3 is TGTGCCAGCAGTTCATCCCGGGTAGCGGGAGGGGGAGGTGAGCAGTTCTTC.

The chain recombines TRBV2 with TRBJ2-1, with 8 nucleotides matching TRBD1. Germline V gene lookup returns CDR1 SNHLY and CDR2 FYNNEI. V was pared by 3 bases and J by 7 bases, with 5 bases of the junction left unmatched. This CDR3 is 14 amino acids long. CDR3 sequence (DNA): TGTGCCAGCAGTGACAGGGGGCGCGGGAATGAGCAGTTCTTC. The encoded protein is CASSDRGRGNEQFF.

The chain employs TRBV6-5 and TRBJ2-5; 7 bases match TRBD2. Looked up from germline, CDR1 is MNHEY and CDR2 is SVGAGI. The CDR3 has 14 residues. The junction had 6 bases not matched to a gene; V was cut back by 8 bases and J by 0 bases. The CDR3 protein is CASARLANQETQYF. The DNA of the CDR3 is TGTGCCAGCGCTAGACTAGCTAACCAAGAGACCCAGTACTTC.

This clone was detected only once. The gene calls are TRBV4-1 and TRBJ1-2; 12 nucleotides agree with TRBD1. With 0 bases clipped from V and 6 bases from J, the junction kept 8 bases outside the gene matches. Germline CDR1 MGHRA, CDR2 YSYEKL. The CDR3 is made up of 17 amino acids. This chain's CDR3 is CASSQELGTGGGNGYTF. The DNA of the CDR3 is TGCGCCAGCAGCCAAGAACTCGGGACAGGGGGCGGAAATGGCTACACCTTC.

The CDR3 sequence is CASRQGASNQPQHF. CDR3 coding DNA: TGTGCCAGTCGACAGGGGGCTAGCAATCAGCCCCAGCATTTT. J is TRBJ1-5 and V is TRBV6-5; TRBD1 aligns across 10 bases. Germline trimming cut 9 bases from V and 0 bases from J; bases unmatched to any gene: 2. CDR3 length equals 14 residues. The germline gives CDR1 MNHEY, CDR2 SVGAGI.

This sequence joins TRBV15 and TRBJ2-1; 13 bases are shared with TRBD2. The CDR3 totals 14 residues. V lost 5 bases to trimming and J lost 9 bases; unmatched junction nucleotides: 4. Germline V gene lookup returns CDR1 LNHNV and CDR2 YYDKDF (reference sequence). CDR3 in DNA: TGTGCCACCAGCCGGACTAGCGGGAGCGTTGAGCAGTTCTTC. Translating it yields CATSRTSGSVEQFF.

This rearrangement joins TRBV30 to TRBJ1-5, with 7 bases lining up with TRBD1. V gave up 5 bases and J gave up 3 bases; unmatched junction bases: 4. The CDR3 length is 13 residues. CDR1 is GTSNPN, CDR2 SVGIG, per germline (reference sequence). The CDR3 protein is CAWGGQFNQPQHF. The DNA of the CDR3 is TGTGCCTGGGGGGGACAGTTCAATCAGCCCCAGCATTTT.

The CDR3 nucleotides read TGTGCCAGCAGCGTAGCGCCGCGGGGAGAGACCCAGTACTTC. Protein product: CASSVAPRGETQYF. The chain employs TRBV9 and TRBJ2-5, with D perhaps TRBD2 (6 bases). The CDR3 runs to 14 residues. With 0 bases removed from V and 4 bases from J, the gap between germline ends came to 10 bases. Per germline, CDR1 SGDLS and CDR2 YYNGEE.

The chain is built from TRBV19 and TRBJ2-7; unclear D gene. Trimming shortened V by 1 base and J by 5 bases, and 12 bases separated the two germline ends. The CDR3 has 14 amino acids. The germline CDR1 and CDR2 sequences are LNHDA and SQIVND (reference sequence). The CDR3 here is CASSIGGRINEQYF. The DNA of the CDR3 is TGTGCCAGTAGTATAGGCGGCCGGATCAACGAGCAGTACTTC.

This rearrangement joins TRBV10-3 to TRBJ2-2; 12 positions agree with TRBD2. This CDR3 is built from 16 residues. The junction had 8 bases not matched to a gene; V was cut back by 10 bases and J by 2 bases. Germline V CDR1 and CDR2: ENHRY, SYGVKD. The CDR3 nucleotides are TGTGCCACCGGAACTAGCGGGGGGACTAACACCGGGGAGCTGTTTTTT. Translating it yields CATGTSGGTNTGELFF.

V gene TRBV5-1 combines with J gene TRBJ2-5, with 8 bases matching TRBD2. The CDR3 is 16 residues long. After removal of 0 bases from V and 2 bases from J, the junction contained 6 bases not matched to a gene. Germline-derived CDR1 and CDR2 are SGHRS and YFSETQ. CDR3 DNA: TGCGCCAGCAGCTTGGCCGGGGCGGGAGGACAAGAGACCCAGTACTTC. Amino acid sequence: CASSLAGAGGQETQYF.

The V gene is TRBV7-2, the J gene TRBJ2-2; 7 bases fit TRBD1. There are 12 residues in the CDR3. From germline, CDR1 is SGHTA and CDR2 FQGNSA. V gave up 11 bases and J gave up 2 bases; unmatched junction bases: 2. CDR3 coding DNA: TGTGCCGGGACAGTCAACACCGGGGAGCTGTTTTTT. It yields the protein CAGTVNTGELFF.

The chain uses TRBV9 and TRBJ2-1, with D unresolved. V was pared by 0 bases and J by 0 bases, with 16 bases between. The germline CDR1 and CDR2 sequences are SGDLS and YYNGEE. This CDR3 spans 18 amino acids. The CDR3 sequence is CASSVDPIGPSSYNEQFF. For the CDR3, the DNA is TGTGCCAGCAGCGTAGATCCGATTGGGCCGAGCTCCTACAATGAGCAGTTCTTC.

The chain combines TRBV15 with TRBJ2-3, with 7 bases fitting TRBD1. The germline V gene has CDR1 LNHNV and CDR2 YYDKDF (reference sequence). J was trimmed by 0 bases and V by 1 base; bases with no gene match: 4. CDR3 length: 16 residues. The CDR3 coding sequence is TGTGCCACCAGCAGAGGGGACAGAAGGAGCACAGATACGCAGTATTTT. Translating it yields CATSRGDRRSTDTQYF.

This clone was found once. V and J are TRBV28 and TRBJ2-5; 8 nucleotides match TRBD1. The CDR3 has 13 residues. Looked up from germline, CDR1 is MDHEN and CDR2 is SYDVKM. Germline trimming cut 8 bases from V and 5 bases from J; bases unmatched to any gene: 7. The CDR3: CASATGGTETQYF. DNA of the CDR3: TGTGCCAGCGCTACAGGGGGGACGGAGACCCAGTACTTC.

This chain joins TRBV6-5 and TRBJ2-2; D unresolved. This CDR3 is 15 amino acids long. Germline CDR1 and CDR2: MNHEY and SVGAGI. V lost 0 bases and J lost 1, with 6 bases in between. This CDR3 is CASSYSRRNTGELFF. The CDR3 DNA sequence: TGTGCCAGCAGTTACTCGAGGAGGAACACCGGGGAGCTGTTTTTT.

CDR3 protein: CAISRGGGRTDTQYF. CDR3 bases: TGTGCCATCAGCCGCGGCGGGGGCCGCACAGATACGCAGTATTTT. The chain couples TRBV10-3 to TRBJ2-3, with D maybe TRBD2 (7 bases). This CDR3 has 15 residues. Trimming removed 6 bases at V and 1 base at J, with 14 bases between. Germline V gives CDR1 ENHRY, CDR2 SYGVKD.

For the CDR3, the DNA is TGTGCCAGCAGCTCGGACTTGAGTGGCTACACCTTC. This translates into CASSSDLSGYTF. V gene TRBV6-6 combines with J gene TRBJ1-2; D is unresolved. The germline V and J ends were trimmed by 6 bases and 7 bases, with 12 bases remaining between them. The CDR3 has 12 residues. The germline gives CDR1 MNHNY, CDR2 SVGAGI (reference sequence).

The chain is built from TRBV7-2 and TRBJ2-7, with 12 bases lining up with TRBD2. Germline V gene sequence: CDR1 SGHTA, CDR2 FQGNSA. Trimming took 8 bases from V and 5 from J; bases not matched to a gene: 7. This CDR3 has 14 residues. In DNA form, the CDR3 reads TGTGCCAGCGGAGGGACTAGCGGGTCAAACGAGCAGTACTTC. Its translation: CASGGTSGSNEQYF.

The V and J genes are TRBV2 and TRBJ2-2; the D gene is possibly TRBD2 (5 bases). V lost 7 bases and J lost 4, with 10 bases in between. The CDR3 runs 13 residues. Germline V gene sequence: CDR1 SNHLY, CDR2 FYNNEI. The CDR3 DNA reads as TGTGCCAGCATCCGGGGAACCACCGGGGAGCTGTTTTTT. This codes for CASIRGTTGELFF.

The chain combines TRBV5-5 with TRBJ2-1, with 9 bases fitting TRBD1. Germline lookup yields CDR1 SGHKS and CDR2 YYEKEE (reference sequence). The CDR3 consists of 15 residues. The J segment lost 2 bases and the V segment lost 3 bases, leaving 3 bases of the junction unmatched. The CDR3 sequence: CASSWTGVPYNEQFF. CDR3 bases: TGTGCCAGCAGCTGGACAGGGGTCCCCTACAATGAGCAGTTCTTC.

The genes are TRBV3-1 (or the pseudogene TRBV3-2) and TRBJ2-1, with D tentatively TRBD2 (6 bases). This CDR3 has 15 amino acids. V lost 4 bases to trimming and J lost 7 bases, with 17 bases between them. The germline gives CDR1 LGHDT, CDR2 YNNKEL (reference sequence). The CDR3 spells CASSPFGGERNEQFF. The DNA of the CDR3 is TGTGCCAGCAGCCCCTTCGGCGGGGAGAGGAATGAGCAGTTCTTC.

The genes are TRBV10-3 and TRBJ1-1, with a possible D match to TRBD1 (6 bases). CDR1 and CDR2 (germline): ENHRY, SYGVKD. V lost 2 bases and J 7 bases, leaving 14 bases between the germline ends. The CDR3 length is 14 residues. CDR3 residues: CAISENGQSHEAFF. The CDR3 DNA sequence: TGTGCCATCAGTGAGAATGGACAGTCCCATGAAGCTTTCTTT.

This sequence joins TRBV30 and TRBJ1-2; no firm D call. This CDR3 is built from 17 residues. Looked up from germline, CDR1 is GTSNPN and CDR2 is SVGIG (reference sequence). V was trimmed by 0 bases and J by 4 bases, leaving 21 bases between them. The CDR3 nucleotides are TGTGCCTGGAGTGTACGGTCAGGTCTAATCCCCTTCTATGGCTACACCTTC. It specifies CAWSVRSGLIPFYGYTF.

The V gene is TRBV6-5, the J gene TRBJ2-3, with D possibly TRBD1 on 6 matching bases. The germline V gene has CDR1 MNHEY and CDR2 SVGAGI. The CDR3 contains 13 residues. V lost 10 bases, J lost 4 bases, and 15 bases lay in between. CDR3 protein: CATYVSGADTQYF. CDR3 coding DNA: TGTGCCACCTACGTCTCAGGGGCAGATACGCAGTATTTT.

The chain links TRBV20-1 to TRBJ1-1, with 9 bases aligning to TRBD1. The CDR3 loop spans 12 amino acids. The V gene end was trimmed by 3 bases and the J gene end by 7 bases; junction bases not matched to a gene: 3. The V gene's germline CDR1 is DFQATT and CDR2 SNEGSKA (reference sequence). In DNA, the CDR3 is TGCAGTGCTAGTAGACAGGGGGGTGAAGCTTTCTTT. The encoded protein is CSASRQGGEAFF.